These 26 T cell receptor beta chains share one sample of origin, sequenced in a study of blood T cell repertoires in COVID-19 (dated by TCRdb to the early 2020s). Receptors were amplified or captured by the immunoSEQ multiplex PCR assay. TCRdb's version of the immuneACCESS table is confined to in-frame rearrangements and falls short of the full clone set. An unresolved V gene accounts for under half of the shortfall where checked; the remainder is of unknown origin. The sample profile shows about 220,000 clones; approximately 82% of them were found once. The top ten constitute about 8.1% of the sample. The sample was peripheral blood. All receptors derive from a woman aged 45-65 years with acute or convalescent COVID-19.

The chain has TRBV10-3 and TRBJ2-6, with a weak D call TRBD2 (6 bases). Germline lookup yields CDR1 ENHRY and CDR2 SYGVKD. This CDR3 region has 18 residues. V was shortened by 3 bases and J by 0 bases, with 15 bases between the two germline ends. CDR3 region: CAISEGGSPFSGANVLTF. The CDR3 nucleotides read TGTGCCATCAGTGAAGGAGGGTCGCCCTTCTCTGGGGCCAACGTCCTGACTTTC.

V usage is TRBV5-1 and J usage is TRBJ2-1, with a weak D call TRBD2 (6 bases). This CDR3 spans 13 amino acids. Trimming shortened V by 5 bases and J by 5 bases, and 11 bases separated the two germline ends. In germline, CDR1 is SGHRS, CDR2 YFSETQ. The chain's CDR3 is CASRRELDNEQFF. The CDR3 bases are TGCGCCAGCAGACGGGAGCTTGACAATGAGCAGTTCTTC.

The rearrangement uses TRBV9 and TRBJ1-4; 9 bases fit TRBD1. The CDR3 is made up of 14 amino acids. V dropped 4 bases and J dropped 8; count of bases not matched to a gene: 6. The germline V gene encodes CDR1 SGDLS and CDR2 YYNGEE. The CDR3 nucleotides are TGTGCCAGCAGCCCCCGACAGGGGGGGGAAAAACTGTTTTTT. As protein: CASSPRQGGEKLFF.

The chain links TRBV6-5 to TRBJ2-1, with a weak D call TRBD1 (6 bases). CDR3 length: 16 residues. CDR1 is MNHEY, CDR2 SVGAGI, per germline. V lost 0 bases, J lost 1 base, and 10 bases lay in between. The CDR3 DNA sequence: TGTGCCAGCAGTTACTCAACCAGGGGTTCCTACAATGAGCAGTTCTTC. Protein: CASSYSTRGSYNEQFF.

The count of this clone is one. The chain carries TRBV15 and TRBJ1-4, with TRBD1 identical over 9 bases. After removal of 1 base from V and 6 bases from J, the junction contained 3 bases not matched to a gene. Germline V gene lookup returns CDR1 LNHNV and CDR2 YYDKDF (reference sequence). This CDR3 region has 15 residues. The CDR3 loop is CATSRGGTGHEKLFF. CDR3 bases: TGTGCCACCAGCAGAGGTGGGACAGGGCATGAAAAACTGTTTTTT.

The chain uses TRBV10-2 and TRBJ2-7, with 13 bases matching TRBD2. The CDR3 runs to 15 residues. Germline V gives CDR1 WSHSY, CDR2 SAAADI. V trimming: 10 bases; J trimming: 5 bases; junction bases outside the gene matches: 11. The CDR3 is CATKIGLAGDNEQYF. The CDR3 nucleotides read TGCGCCACCAAAATAGGACTAGCGGGAGATAACGAGCAGTACTTC.

The chain couples TRBV4-2 to TRBJ2-2; TRBD1 aligns across 8 bases. Per germline, CDR1 LGHNA and CDR2 YNFKEQ. V shed 9 bases and J 7 bases; nucleotides not matched to a gene: 22. The CDR3 runs 18 residues. CDR3 bases: TGTGCCAGTACACAAGCTGTGGGCGGCACAGGGGGGAGCGGGGAGCTGTTTTTT. It is translated as CASTQAVGGTGGSGELFF.

The rearrangement joins TRBV14 to TRBJ2-2; 9 positions agree with TRBD1. Germline trimming cut 4 bases from V and 5 bases from J; bases unmatched to any gene: 14. Germline V gene data show CDR1 as SGHDN and CDR2 as FVKESK. The CDR3 length is 18 residues. The chain's CDR3 is CASSLLWLGQGMTGELFF. CDR3 nucleotides: TGTGCCAGCAGCCTCCTATGGTTGGGACAGGGCATGACCGGGGAGCTGTTTTTT.

Here the CDR3 reads CASSSRVQGETQYF. The DNA for the CDR3 is TGTGCCAGCAGTTCTCGGGTACAGGGAGAGACCCAGTACTTC. The V call is TRBV27, the J call TRBJ2-5; D might be TRBD1 (6 bases). The germline V gene encodes CDR1 MNHEY and CDR2 SMNVEV (reference sequence). This CDR3 is 14 amino acids long. V was pared by 4 bases and J by 4 bases, with 13 bases between.

The chain links TRBV28 to TRBJ2-7; 7 bases are a match to TRBD2. Germline CDR1 is MDHEN and CDR2 is SYDVKM. There are 13 residues in the CDR3. With 2 bases clipped from V and 5 bases from J, the junction kept 3 bases outside the gene matches. This CDR3 is CASSLAGVHEQYF. CDR3 nucleotides: TGTGCCAGCAGTTTAGCGGGAGTACACGAGCAGTACTTC.

Only a few counts were recorded for this clone. This chain joins TRBV6-5 and TRBJ2-7; D might be TRBD2 (6 bases). CDR1 MNHEY and CDR2 SVGAGI come from the germline V gene. Trimming removed 0 bases from V and 0 bases from J, with 12 bases in between. CDR3 length: 16 amino acids. The CDR3 is CASSYSGDFYSYEQYF. The CDR3 nucleotides read TGTGCCAGCAGTTACTCGGGGGACTTTTACTCCTACGAGCAGTACTTC.

This clone was counted between two and nine times. The V gene is TRBV19, the J gene TRBJ1-5; 7 nucleotides align to TRBD1. This CDR3 region has 15 residues. From germline, CDR1 is LNHDA and CDR2 SQIVND (reference sequence). V dropped 4 bases and J dropped 6; count of bases not matched to a gene: 9. The CDR3 DNA reads as TGTGCCAGTAGTAGGTCCCGGGACAGAATTCAGCCCCAGCATTTT. This translates into CASSRSRDRIQPQHF.

The chain combines TRBV4-1 with TRBJ2-1; 7 bases are shared with TRBD2. This CDR3 comprises 14 residues. The germline V gene has CDR1 MGHRA and CDR2 YSYEKL. The V and J ends lost 4 bases and 8 bases, in that order; junction bases with no gene match: 8. In nucleotides, the CDR3 is TGCGCCAGCAGCCGCGAGACTAGCTTAGATGAGCAGTTCTTC. This gives the protein CASSRETSLDEQFF.

This chain connects TRBV12-3 or TRBV12-4 to TRBJ2-3; the D is unclear. CDR3 length: 13 residues. Trimming pared 0 bases from V and 4 bases from J, leaving 5 bases between. CDR3: CASSLAYADTQYF. CDR3 nucleotide sequence: TGTGCCAGCAGTTTAGCGTATGCAGATACGCAGTATTTT.

The chain combines TRBV30 with TRBJ1-3; D perhaps matches TRBD1 (5 bases). Germline V gene lookup returns CDR1 GTSNPN and CDR2 SVGIG (reference sequence). V was clipped by 5 bases and J by 0 bases, with 20 bases between them. CDR3 length: 17 residues. The CDR3 loop is CAWEVGLGPVSGNTIYF. CDR3 DNA sequence: TGTGCCTGGGAGGTGGGTTTGGGGCCTGTCTCTGGAAACACCATATATTTT. The entire variable domain, with the rest obtained from reference TRBV30 and TRBJ1-3, is as follows: SQTIHQWPATLVQPVGSPLSLECTVEGTSNPNLYWYRQAAGRGLQLLFYSVGIGQISSEVPQNLSASRPQDRQFILSSKKLLLSDSGFYLCAWEVGLGPVSGNTIYFGEGSWLTVV.

This sequence joins TRBV28 and TRBJ2-7, with D tentatively TRBD2 (6 bases). From germline, CDR1 is MDHEN and CDR2 SYDVKM. V lost 3 bases to trimming and J lost 9 bases, with 12 bases between them. The CDR3 is 12 residues long. CDR3 in DNA: TGTGCCAGCAGTTTGCGGGACTCTTGGCAGTACTTC. Translation gives CASSLRDSWQYF.

The chain joins TRBV7-9 to TRBJ2-7; 15 bases are shared with TRBD2. The CDR3 contains 19 residues. The ends lost 4 bases at V and 5 bases at J; junction bases unmatched: 15. CDR1 and CDR2 (germline): SEHNR, FQNEAQ (reference sequence). The CDR3 coding sequence is TGTGCCAGCAGCTCGCAAGGGACTAGCGGGAGGTCTGGCGGTCACGAGCAGTACTTC. As protein: CASSSQGTSGRSGGHEQYF.

J is TRBJ1-2 and V is TRBV14; D possibly corresponds to TRBD1 (6 bases). Trimming removed 4 bases from V and 4 bases from J, with 10 bases in between. Germline CDR1 is SGHDN and CDR2 is FVKESK. The CDR3 has 13 amino acids. The CDR3 loop reads CASSPTGPYGYTF. The CDR3, as DNA: TGTGCCAGCAGCCCAACAGGGCCCTATGGCTACACCTTC.

This clone occurred once. The J gene is TRBJ2-7, the V gene TRBV29-1; 9 bases agree with TRBD2. The CDR3 is 12 amino acids. The junction had 4 bases not matched to a gene; V was cut back by 6 bases and J by 4 bases. CDR1 and CDR2 (germline): SQVTM, ANQGSEA. The CDR3 nucleotides read TGCAGCGTCTCGACTAGCGGTTACGAGCAGTACTTC. Protein: CSVSTSGYEQYF.

In this sample, this clone turned up many times. J is TRBJ2-1 and V is TRBV30, with D perhaps TRBD1 (8 bases). The V gene lost 1 base and the J gene lost 12 bases, with 16 bases spanning the gap. The CDR3 runs 13 residues. Germline CDR1 and CDR2: GTSNPN and SVGIG (reference sequence). DNA for the CDR3: TGTGCCTGGAGTGCCAGGGGGCGGGGGACGCAGTTCTTC. Translation gives CAWSARGRGTQFF. Together with reference TRBV30 and TRBJ2-1, the CDR3 gives the full variable domain: SQTIHQWPATLVQPVGSPLSLECTVEGTSNPNLYWYRQAAGRGLQLLFYSVGIGQISSEVPQNLSASRPQDRQFILSSKKLLLSDSGFYLCAWSARGRGTQFFGPGTRLTVL.

This clone was seen a few times. The chain couples TRBV5-6 to TRBJ2-7, with TRBD1 identical over 8 bases. Trimming cost V 4 bases and J 2 bases; bases outside gene matches: 8. The germline CDR1 and CDR2 sequences are SGHDT and YYEEEE. The CDR3 contains 15 residues. The CDR3 nucleotides are TGTGCCAGCAGCCTGACAGGGGAATTGGCCTACGAGCAGTACTTC. This encodes CASSLTGELAYEQYF.

The CDR3 loop reads CSAPASGSTDTQYF. CDR3 nucleotide sequence: TGCAGCGCCCCGGCTAGCGGTAGCACAGATACGCAGTATTTT. The V call is TRBV29-1, the J call TRBJ2-3; 7 nucleotides match TRBD2. This CDR3 has 14 residues. With V trimmed by 7 bases and J by 0 bases, 7 bases remained unmatched. In germline, CDR1 is SQVTM, CDR2 ANQGSEA.

The chain is built from TRBV24-1 and TRBJ1-2; the D gene is possibly TRBD1 (5 bases). Trimming took off 4 bases at V and 6 bases at J, with 11 bases between the two ends. The germline V gene has CDR1 KGHDR and CDR2 SFDVKD. The CDR3 has 13 amino acids. This chain's CDR3 is CATSESGRDGYTF. The DNA of the CDR3 is TGTGCCACCAGTGAGTCAGGGAGGGATGGCTACACCTTC.

The rearrangement joins TRBV29-1 to TRBJ2-7; TRBD2 matches 7 bases. The J segment lost 0 bases and the V segment lost 3 bases, leaving 8 bases of the junction unmatched. Germline lookup yields CDR1 SQVTM and CDR2 ANQGSEA. The CDR3 has 15 amino acids. The CDR3 sequence is CSVEPLAVNSYEQYF. DNA of the CDR3: TGCAGCGTTGAGCCCCTAGCGGTTAACTCCTACGAGCAGTACTTC.

A single count supports this clone. The genes are TRBV12-3 or TRBV12-4 and TRBJ2-3; D not resolved. V lost 7 bases and J 0 bases, leaving 8 bases between the germline ends. The CDR3 is 13 residues long. The DNA of the CDR3 is TGTGCCAGCACTACGATAAGCACAGATACGCAGTATTTT. The encoded protein is CASTTISTDTQYF.

This chain joins TRBV29-1 and TRBJ2-7, with 16 bases identical to TRBD2. V lost 4 bases to trimming and J lost 7 bases; unmatched junction nucleotides: 7. Per the germline V gene, CDR1 is SQVTM and CDR2 is ANQGSEA. The CDR3 spans 15 residues. The CDR3 coding sequence is TGCAGCGTTGCTGGGGGGACTAGCGGGAGGGAGGAGCAGTACTTC. It yields the protein CSVAGGTSGREEQYF.